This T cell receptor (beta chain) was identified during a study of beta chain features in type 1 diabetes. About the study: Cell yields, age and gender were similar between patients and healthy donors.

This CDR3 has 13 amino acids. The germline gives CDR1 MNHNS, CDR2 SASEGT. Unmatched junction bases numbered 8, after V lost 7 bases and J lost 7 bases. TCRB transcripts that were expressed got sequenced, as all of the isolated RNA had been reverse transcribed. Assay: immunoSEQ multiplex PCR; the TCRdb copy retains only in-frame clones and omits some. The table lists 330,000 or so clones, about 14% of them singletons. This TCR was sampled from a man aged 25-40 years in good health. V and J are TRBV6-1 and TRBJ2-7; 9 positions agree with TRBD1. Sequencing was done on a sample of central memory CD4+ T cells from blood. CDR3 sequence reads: CASNRDRDREQYV. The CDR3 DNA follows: TGTGCCAGCAACCGGGACAGGGATCGGGAGCAGTACGTC.